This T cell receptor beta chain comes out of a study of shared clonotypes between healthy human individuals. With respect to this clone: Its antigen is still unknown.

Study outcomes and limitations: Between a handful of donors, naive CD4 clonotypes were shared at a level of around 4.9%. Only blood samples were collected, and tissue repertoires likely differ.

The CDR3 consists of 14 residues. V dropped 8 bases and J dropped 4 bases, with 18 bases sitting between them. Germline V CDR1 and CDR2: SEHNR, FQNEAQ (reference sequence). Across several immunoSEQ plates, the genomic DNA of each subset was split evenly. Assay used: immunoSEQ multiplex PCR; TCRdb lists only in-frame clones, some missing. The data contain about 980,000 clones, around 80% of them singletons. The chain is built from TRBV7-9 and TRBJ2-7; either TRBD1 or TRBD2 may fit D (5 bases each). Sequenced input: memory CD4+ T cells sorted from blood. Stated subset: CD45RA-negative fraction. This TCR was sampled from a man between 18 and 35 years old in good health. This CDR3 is CASGSPGTHYEQYF. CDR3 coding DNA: TGTGCCAGCGGCTCACCCGGGACCCATTACGAGCAGTACTTC.